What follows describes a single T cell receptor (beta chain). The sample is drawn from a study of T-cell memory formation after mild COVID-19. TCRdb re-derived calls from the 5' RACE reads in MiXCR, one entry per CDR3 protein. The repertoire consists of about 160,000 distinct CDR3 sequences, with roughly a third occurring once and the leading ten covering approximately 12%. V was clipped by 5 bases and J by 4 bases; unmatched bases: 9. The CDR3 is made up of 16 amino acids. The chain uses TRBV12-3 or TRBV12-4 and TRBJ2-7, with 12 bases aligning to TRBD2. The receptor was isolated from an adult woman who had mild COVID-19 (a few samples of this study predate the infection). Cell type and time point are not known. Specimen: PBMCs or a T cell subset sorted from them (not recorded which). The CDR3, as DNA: TGTGCCAGCAGTCCTCATCCGACTAGCGGGGGTTACGAGCAGTACTTC. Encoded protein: CASSPHPTSGGYEQYF.